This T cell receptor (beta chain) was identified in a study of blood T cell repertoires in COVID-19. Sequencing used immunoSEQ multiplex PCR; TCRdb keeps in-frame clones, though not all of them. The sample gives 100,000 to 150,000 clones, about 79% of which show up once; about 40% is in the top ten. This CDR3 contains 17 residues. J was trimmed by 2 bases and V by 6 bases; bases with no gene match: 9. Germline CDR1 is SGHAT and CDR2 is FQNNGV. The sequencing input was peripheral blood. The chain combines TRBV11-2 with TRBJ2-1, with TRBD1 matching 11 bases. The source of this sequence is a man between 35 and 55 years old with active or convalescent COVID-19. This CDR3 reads CASSDLRDRGAYNEQFF. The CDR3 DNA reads TGTGCCAGCAGTGACCTTCGGGACAGGGGGGCCTACAATGAGCAGTTCTTC.